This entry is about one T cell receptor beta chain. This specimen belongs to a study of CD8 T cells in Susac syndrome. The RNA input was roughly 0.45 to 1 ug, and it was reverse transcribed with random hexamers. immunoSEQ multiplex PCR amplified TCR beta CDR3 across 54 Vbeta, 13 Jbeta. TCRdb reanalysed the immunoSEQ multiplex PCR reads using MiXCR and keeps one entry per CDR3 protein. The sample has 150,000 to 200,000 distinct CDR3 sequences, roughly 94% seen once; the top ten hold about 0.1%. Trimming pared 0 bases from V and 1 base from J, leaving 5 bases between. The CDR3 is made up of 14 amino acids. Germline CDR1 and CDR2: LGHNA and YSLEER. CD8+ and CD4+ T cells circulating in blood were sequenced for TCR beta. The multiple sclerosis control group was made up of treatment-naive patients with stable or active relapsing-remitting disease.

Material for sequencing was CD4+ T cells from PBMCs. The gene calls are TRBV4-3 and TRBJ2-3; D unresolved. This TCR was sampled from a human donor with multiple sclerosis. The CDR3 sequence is CASSQDPGTDTQYF. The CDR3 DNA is TGCGCCAGCAGCCAAGACCCGGGCACAGATACGCAGTATTTT.